These T cell receptor beta chains were read from a single sample in a study of cytomegalovirus exposure and HLA in healthy donors. Sequencing used immunoSEQ multiplex PCR; TCRdb keeps in-frame clones, though not all of them. This sample has fewer than 250,000 clones, with more than 65% found just once. Sequenced material: PBMCs. All receptors come from a woman in her 30s in good health and CMV-seropositive. Each CDR3 is given with its conserved first and last residue. A D gene is named only where the DNA matches it firmly. Size values are once, few and many counts, or a class for expanded clones, and some rows have none.

cdr3_nt: TGTGCCAGCAGCTTTTGGTACAGGGATGGAAACACCATATATTTT
cdr3_aa: CASSFWYRDGNTIYF
v_call: TRBV5-5
j_call: TRBJ1-3
d_call: .
clone_size: .

cdr3_nt: TGTGCCAGCAGCTTGGGGTTAGCGGAAACAGATACGCAGTATTTT
cdr3_aa: CASSLGLAETDTQYF
v_call: TRBV5-4
j_call: TRBJ2-3
d_call: .
clone_size: .

cdr3_nt: TGTGCCAGTAGTATCAGCCCGGACAGGGGGAACCAGCCCCAGCATTTT
cdr3_aa: CASSISPDRGNQPQHF
v_call: TRBV19
j_call: TRBJ1-5
d_call: TRBD1
clone_size: .

cdr3_nt: TGCGCCAGCAGCCAGATATTCGGGGGATATTACGAGCAGTACTTC
cdr3_aa: CASSQIFGGYYEQYF
v_call: TRBV4-1
j_call: TRBJ2-7
d_call: .
clone_size: few

cdr3_nt: TGTGCCACCAGCGCCCGTCTAGCGGGAGGCGCAGATACGCAGTATTTT
cdr3_aa: CATSARLAGGADTQYF
v_call: TRBV15
j_call: TRBJ2-3
d_call: TRBD2
clone_size: few

cdr3_nt: TGTGCCAGCTCATACGGGACACAGGATTATGGCTACACCTTC
cdr3_aa: CASSYGTQDYGYTF
v_call: TRBV18
j_call: TRBJ1-2
d_call: .
clone_size: .

cdr3_nt: TGCGCCAGCAGCTTAACTGGCCAACAGGGGACGTTCAGGTACACCTTC
cdr3_aa: CASSLTGQQGTFRYTF
v_call: TRBV4-1
j_call: TRBJ1-2
d_call: TRBD1
clone_size: .

cdr3_nt: TGCGCCAGCAGCTCCGGGGGACTAGCGGGCGTAAATGAGCAGTTCTTC
cdr3_aa: CASSSGGLAGVNEQFF
v_call: TRBV5-1
j_call: TRBJ2-1
d_call: TRBD2
clone_size: .

cdr3_nt: TGTGCCAGCAGCCCCCTGTGGAGGAGTGTGAACACTGAAGCTTTCTTT
cdr3_aa: CASSPLWRSVNTEAFF
v_call: TRBV11-2
j_call: TRBJ1-1
d_call: .
clone_size: few

cdr3_nt: TGTGCCAGCAGCTTGTCCCCGGGACAGGGCCCTGAGTTCTATGGCTACACCTTC
cdr3_aa: CASSLSPGQGPEFYGYTF
v_call: TRBV5-6
j_call: TRBJ1-2
d_call: TRBD1
clone_size: .

cdr3_nt: TGTGCCAGCAGCCTCGGTCCTCAAGAGACCCAGTACTTC
cdr3_aa: CASSLGPQETQYF
v_call: TRBV11-2
j_call: TRBJ2-5
d_call: .
clone_size: .

cdr3_nt: TGTGCCAGCAGCTTAGACAGGGGCAGCACTGAAGCTTTCTTT
cdr3_aa: CASSLDRGSTEAFF
v_call: TRBV11-3
j_call: TRBJ1-1
d_call: .
clone_size: .

cdr3_nt: TGTGCCAGCAGTGAAGCGCGAGCGGGAGGCCTTATCAATGAGCAGTTCTTC
cdr3_aa: CASSEARAGGLINEQFF
v_call: TRBV2
j_call: TRBJ2-1
d_call: TRBD2
clone_size: .

cdr3_nt: TGCGCCAGCAGCCATCCAGGGGCGGGCTATGGCTACACCTTC
cdr3_aa: CASSHPGAGYGYTF
v_call: TRBV4-1
j_call: TRBJ1-2
d_call: .
clone_size: .

cdr3_nt: TGTGCCAGCAGACTAAACACCATATATTTT
cdr3_aa: CASRLNTIYF
v_call: TRBV28
j_call: TRBJ1-3
d_call: .
clone_size: once

cdr3_nt: TGTGCCAGCAGGGTAGCGGCTTCCTACGAGCAGTACTTC
cdr3_aa: CASRVAASYEQYF
v_call: TRBV27
j_call: TRBJ2-7
d_call: .
clone_size: .

cdr3_nt: TGTGCCAGCGAGCGAGCGGGAGAAGATACGCAGTATTTT
cdr3_aa: CASERAGEDTQYF
v_call: TRBV28
j_call: TRBJ2-3
d_call: TRBD2
clone_size: .

cdr3_nt: TGTGCCAGCAGCCTTACTAGCGGCTCTTCCTACGAGCAGTACTTC
cdr3_aa: CASSLTSGSSYEQYF
v_call: TRBV5-5
j_call: TRBJ2-7
d_call: TRBD2
clone_size: .

cdr3_nt: TGCGCCAGCAGTCAGGGGGCCAGGGAAAACACCATATATTTT
cdr3_aa: CASSQGARENTIYF
v_call: TRBV5-1
j_call: TRBJ1-3
d_call: TRBD1
clone_size: once

cdr3_nt: TGTGCCAGCAGCTCCCGGGACAGGGGGATGGGTACTGAAGCTTTCTTT
cdr3_aa: CASSSRDRGMGTEAFF
v_call: TRBV13
j_call: TRBJ1-1
d_call: TRBD1
clone_size: few

cdr3_nt: TGTGCCAGCAGTTACTCGGTCGGAGCTACCGAGCAGTACTTC
cdr3_aa: CASSYSVGATEQYF
v_call: TRBV27
j_call: TRBJ2-7
d_call: .
clone_size: .

cdr3_nt: TGTGCCAGCAGCTTCGGGGGAACGCACACTGAAGCTTTCTTT
cdr3_aa: CASSFGGTHTEAFF
v_call: TRBV13
j_call: TRBJ1-1
d_call: .
clone_size: .

cdr3_nt: TGTGCCAGCAGTGACAGGGTTGGAGATACGCAGTATTTT
cdr3_aa: CASSDRVGDTQYF
v_call: TRBV6-1
j_call: TRBJ2-3
d_call: .
clone_size: .

cdr3_nt: TGTGCCAGCAGTTCTGGACTAATGAACACTGAAGCTTTCTTT
cdr3_aa: CASSSGLMNTEAFF
v_call: TRBV7-9
j_call: TRBJ1-1
d_call: .
clone_size: .

cdr3_nt: TGTGCCAGCAGTTTCGCGACAAGCTCCTACGAGCAGTACTTC
cdr3_aa: CASSFATSSYEQYF
v_call: TRBV27
j_call: TRBJ2-7
d_call: .
clone_size: .

cdr3_nt: TGTGCCAGCAGTACAGTGGCCAGGGGCGGTTATGGCTACACCTTC
cdr3_aa: CASSTVARGGYGYTF
v_call: TRBV7-9
j_call: TRBJ1-2
d_call: .
clone_size: .

cdr3_nt: TGTGCCAGCAGAAGGATCGGGAGGCCCCGGGGGATGGATACGCAGTATTTT
cdr3_aa: CASRRIGRPRGMDTQYF
v_call: TRBV11-2
j_call: TRBJ2-3
d_call: TRBD2
clone_size: .

cdr3_nt: TGTGCCAGCAGTATCCAAACACCCTACGAGCAGTACTTC
cdr3_aa: CASSIQTPYEQYF
v_call: TRBV28
j_call: TRBJ2-7
d_call: .
clone_size: .